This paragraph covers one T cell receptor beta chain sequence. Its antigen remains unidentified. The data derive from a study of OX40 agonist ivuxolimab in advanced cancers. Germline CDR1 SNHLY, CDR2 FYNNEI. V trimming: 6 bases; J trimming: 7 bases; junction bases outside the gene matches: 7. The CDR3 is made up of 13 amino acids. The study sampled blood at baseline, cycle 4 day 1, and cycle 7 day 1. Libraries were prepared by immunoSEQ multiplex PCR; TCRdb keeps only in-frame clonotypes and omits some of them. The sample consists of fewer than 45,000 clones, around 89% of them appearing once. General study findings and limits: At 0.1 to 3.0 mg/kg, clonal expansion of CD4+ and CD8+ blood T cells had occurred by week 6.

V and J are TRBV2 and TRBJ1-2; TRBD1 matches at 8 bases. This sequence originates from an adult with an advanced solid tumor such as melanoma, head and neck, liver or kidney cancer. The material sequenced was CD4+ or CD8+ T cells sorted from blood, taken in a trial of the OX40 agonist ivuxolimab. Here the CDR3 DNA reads TGTGCCAGCAGGCTGACAGGGGAGGCTGGCTACACCTTC. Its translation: CASRLTGEAGYTF.